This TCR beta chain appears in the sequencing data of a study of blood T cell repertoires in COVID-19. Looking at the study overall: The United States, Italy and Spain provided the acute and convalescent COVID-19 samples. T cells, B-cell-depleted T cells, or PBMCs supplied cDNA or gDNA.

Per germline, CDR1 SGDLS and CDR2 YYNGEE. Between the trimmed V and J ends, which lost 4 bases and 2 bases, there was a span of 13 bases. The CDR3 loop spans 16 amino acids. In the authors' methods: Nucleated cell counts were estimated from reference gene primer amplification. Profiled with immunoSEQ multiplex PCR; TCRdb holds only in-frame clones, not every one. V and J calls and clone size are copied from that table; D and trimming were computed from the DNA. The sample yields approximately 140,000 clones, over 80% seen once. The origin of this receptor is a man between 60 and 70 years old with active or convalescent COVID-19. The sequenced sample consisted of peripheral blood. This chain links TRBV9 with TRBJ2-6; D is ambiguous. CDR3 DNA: TGTGCCAGCAGCCCCCAGGAAAGCCCTGGGGCCAACGTCCTGACTTTC. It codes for CASSPQESPGANVLTF.